Shown below are 29 T cell receptor beta chains from a single sample sequenced in a study of blood T cell repertoires in COVID-19. Using immunoSEQ multiplex PCR, the repertoire was profiled, and TCRdb retains in-frame clones only, with some absent. The sample lists around 68,000 clones; about 93% were seen once. Material for sequencing was peripheral blood. The receptors were sampled from a man between 65 and 85 years old with active COVID-19.

The J gene is TRBJ1-2, the V gene TRBV5-4, with D perhaps TRBD1 (5 bases). Germline CDR1 SGHNT, CDR2 YYREEE (reference sequence). Between the trimmed V and J ends, which lost 0 bases and 3 bases, there was a span of 9 bases. CDR3 length equals 14 residues. CDR3 protein: CASSLGGADYGYTF. Here the CDR3 DNA reads TGTGCCAGCAGCTTGGGGGGCGCGGACTATGGCTACACCTTC.

CDR3 region: CSVEVADDRFYNEQFF. The CDR3 DNA reads as TGCAGCGTTGAAGTGGCGGATGACAGGTTCTACAATGAGCAGTTCTTC. The gene calls are TRBV29-1 and TRBJ2-1, with D perhaps TRBD1 (6 bases). CDR1 and CDR2 (germline): SQVTM, ANQGSEA. The length of the CDR3 is 16 residues. Deletions cut 1 base from V and 3 bases from J, with 16 bases between.

V and J are TRBV6-1 and TRBJ1-6; D remains ambiguous. From germline, CDR1 is MNHNS and CDR2 SASEGT. This CDR3 has 15 residues. Trimming cost V 2 bases and J 6 bases, with 11 bases left between them. CDR3 in DNA: TGTGCCAGCAGTGAATTCGGGGATGGTAATTCACCCCTCCACTTT. It specifies CASSEFGDGNSPLHF.

The CDR3 is CASSSRWTGGETYNEQFF. The DNA of the CDR3 is TGTGCCAGCAGTTCTCGGTGGACAGGGGGGGAGACCTACAATGAGCAGTTCTTC. The chain is built from TRBV3-1 (or the pseudogene TRBV3-2) and TRBJ2-1; 10 positions agree with TRBD1. V shed 6 bases and J 2 bases; nucleotides not matched to a gene: 13. The CDR3 contains 18 residues. Germline assignment: CDR1 LGHDT and CDR2 YNNKEL (reference sequence).

This clone was seen once. The chain uses TRBV3-1 (or the pseudogene TRBV3-2) and TRBJ1-6; no clear D. Germline lookup yields CDR1 LGHDT and CDR2 YNNKEL (reference sequence). This CDR3 spans 13 amino acids. V was pared by 2 bases and J by 7 bases, with 6 bases between. The CDR3 nucleotides are TGTGCCAGCAGCCAATGGGAGAATTCACCCCTCCACTTT. This codes for CASSQWENSPLHF.

V usage is TRBV7-6 and J usage is TRBJ2-2, with TRBD2 matching 9 bases. V was pared by 0 bases and J by 0 bases, with 5 bases of the junction left unmatched. The CDR3 runs to 18 residues. Germline V gives CDR1 SGHVS, CDR2 FNYEAQ. This CDR3 is CASSLARGGAPNTGELFF. CDR3 DNA sequence: TGTGCCAGCAGCTTAGCCCGCGGGGGGGCCCCGAACACCGGGGAGCTGTTTTTT. Full variable domain (missing parts from reference TRBV7-6 and TRBJ2-2): GAGVSQSPRYKVTKRGQDVALRCDPISGHVSLYWYRQALGQGPEFLTYFNYEAQQDKSGLPNDRFSAERPEGSISTLTIQRTEQRDSAMYRCASSLARGGAPNTGELFFGEGSRLTVL.

The genes are TRBV6-6 and TRBJ1-1; perhaps TRBD1 as D (6 bases). The germline V gene has CDR1 MNHNY and CDR2 SVGAGI (reference sequence). The CDR3 runs to 16 residues. Trimming pared 0 bases from V and 4 bases from J, leaving 15 bases between. CDR3 in DNA: TGTGCCAGCAGTTACTCCCCGGACAGTTCAAGCACTGAAGCTTTCTTT. Translated: CASSYSPDSSSTEAFF.

This clone appeared once. The J gene is TRBJ1-1, the V gene TRBV25-1; 7 positions match TRBD1. With 0 bases clipped from V and 7 bases from J, the junction kept 14 bases outside the gene matches. CDR1 MGHDK and CDR2 SYGVNS come from the germline V gene. The CDR3 runs 17 residues. The CDR3 DNA sequence: TGTGCCAGCAGTGAATACAGTGAACAGGGGAATACTGGTGAAGCTTTCTTT. Translated, it gives CASSEYSEQGNTGEAFF.

CDR3 protein: CASSPQTDTQYF. Written as DNA, the CDR3 is TGTGCCAGCAGCCCTCAGACAGATACGCAGTATTTT. This chain uses TRBV7-9 with TRBJ2-3; the D is unclear. Per the germline V gene, CDR1 is SEHNR and CDR2 is FQNEAQ (reference sequence). This CDR3 has 12 residues. Between the trimmed V and J ends, which lost 5 bases and 3 bases, there was a span of 6 bases.

The chain couples TRBV9 to TRBJ2-2, with 7 positions matching TRBD2. V shed 4 bases, J shed 4 bases, and the junction held 10 bases outside the gene matches. CDR1 and CDR2 (germline): SGDLS, YYNGEE. This CDR3 contains 16 residues. The CDR3 DNA is TGTGCCAGCAGCCGCGAGGGTAGCGGGCCCACCGGGGAGCTGTTTTTT. The encoded protein is CASSREGSGPTGELFF.

The chain is built from TRBV5-6 and TRBJ1-2, with 8 bases that match TRBD1. Germline CDR1 and CDR2: SGHDT and YYEEEE. The CDR3 is 15 residues long. V was clipped by 2 bases and J by 4 bases; unmatched bases: 7. CDR3 bases: TGTGCCAGCAGCTTCCCGGACAGGGCCCCCTATGGCTACACCTTC. This encodes CASSFPDRAPYGYTF.

V usage is TRBV19 and J usage is TRBJ1-5; 8 nucleotides agree with TRBD1. Germline CDR1 and CDR2: LNHDA and SQIVND (reference sequence). V shed 4 bases, J shed 5 bases, and the junction held 7 bases outside the gene matches. This CDR3 contains 15 residues. The CDR3 sequence is CASSTRQGRYQPQHF. In nucleotides, the CDR3 is TGTGCCAGTAGTACCCGACAGGGGAGGTATCAGCCCCAGCATTTT.

The V and J genes are TRBV19 and TRBJ2-1; 11 bases map to TRBD2. After removal of 3 bases from V and 8 bases from J, the junction contained 12 bases not matched to a gene. CDR1 is LNHDA and CDR2 is SQIVND in the germline V gene (reference sequence). The CDR3 length is 17 residues. The CDR3 is CASSILSGGARGYEQFF. CDR3 nucleotides: TGTGCCAGTAGTATTCTTAGCGGGGGGGCCCGAGGGTATGAGCAGTTCTTC.

CDR3 loop: CASSIGVSGTGYSPLHF. The DNA of the CDR3 is TGTGCCAGTAGTATAGGGGTCTCCGGGACAGGCTATTCACCCCTCCACTTT. The J gene is TRBJ1-6, the V gene TRBV19; 8 bases are shared with TRBD1. Unmatched junction bases numbered 10, after V lost 1 base and J lost 8 bases. CDR1 LNHDA and CDR2 SQIVND come from the germline V gene (reference sequence). This CDR3 is 17 amino acids long.

The rearrangement links TRBV24-1 to TRBJ2-3; 11 bases line up with TRBD1. Trimming cost V 4 bases and J 6 bases; bases outside gene matches: 8. Per germline, CDR1 KGHDR and CDR2 SFDVKD. CDR3 length: 16 amino acids. This CDR3 is CATSDTGTGGFDTQYF. The CDR3 DNA reads TGTGCCACCAGTGACACCGGGACAGGGGGATTTGATACGCAGTATTTT.

The CDR3 spells CASITRDRAHATQYF. The CDR3 nucleotides read TGTGCCAGCATCACCAGGGACAGGGCGCATGCTACGCAGTATTTT. The rearrangement uses TRBV5-6 and TRBJ2-3, with TRBD1 matching over 9 bases. CDR1 is SGHDT and CDR2 is YYEEEE in the germline V gene. The J segment lost 8 bases and the V segment lost 6 bases, leaving 13 bases of the junction unmatched. There are 15 residues in the CDR3. The entire variable domain, with the rest obtained from reference TRBV5-6 and TRBJ2-3, is as follows: DAGVTQSPTHLIKTRGQQVTLRCSPKSGHDTVSWYQQALGQGPQFIFQYYEEEERQRGNFPDRFSGHQFPNYSSELNVNALLLGDSALYLCASITRDRAHATQYFGPGTRLTVL.

CDR3: CASSQDTSGFETQYF. In DNA form, the CDR3 reads TGCGCCAGCAGCCAAGATACTTCAGGGTTTGAGACCCAGTACTTC. The chain links TRBV4-3 to TRBJ2-5; TRBD1 is a possible D gene (5 bases). CDR3 length equals 15 residues. Trimming removed 0 bases from V and 5 bases from J, with 13 bases in between. Germline V lookup: CDR1 LGHNA, CDR2 YSLEER.

J is TRBJ2-1 and V is TRBV19; a weak D match, TRBD1 (6 bases). CDR1 is LNHDA, CDR2 SQIVND, per germline (reference sequence). The CDR3 extends over 17 amino acids. V was clipped by 3 bases and J by 0 bases, with 15 bases between them. DNA of the CDR3: TGTGCCAGTAGTATTGCTTCCCAGGGGATCTCCTACAATGAGCAGTTCTTC. It translates to CASSIASQGISYNEQFF.

The rearrangement joins TRBV5-1 to TRBJ2-1; weak D call: TRBD1 (6 bases). The germline V gene has CDR1 SGHRS and CDR2 YFSETQ. The CDR3 is 18 residues long. Trimming removed 0 bases at V and 0 bases at J, with 16 bases between. The CDR3 bases are TGCGCCAGCAGCTTGGGCCAGCGCAGGGGTGGCTCCTACAATGAGCAGTTCTTC. Translated: CASSLGQRRGGSYNEQFF. Supplemented by reference TRBV5-1 and TRBJ2-1, the full variable domain reads KAGVTQTPRYLIKTRGQQVTLSCSPISGHRSVSWYQQTPGQGLQFLFEYFSETQRNKGNFPGRFSGRQFSNSRSEMNVSTLELGDSALYLCASSLGQRRGGSYNEQFFGPGTRLTVL.

This chain joins TRBV4-2 and TRBJ2-3, with TRBD2 matching over 11 bases. Trimming removed 3 bases from V and 5 bases from J; junction bases left unmatched: 4. Germline V gene lookup returns CDR1 LGHNA and CDR2 YNFKEQ. This CDR3 is built from 15 residues. The CDR3 DNA reads TGTGCCAGCAGCCAGGGCCTAGCGGGGGGAGATACGCAGTATTTT. The encoded protein is CASSQGLAGGDTQYF.

The chain recombines TRBV29-1 with TRBJ2-1, with D possibly matching TRBD1 (6 bases). The CDR3 extends over 14 amino acids. The germline gives CDR1 SQVTM, CDR2 ANQGSEA. V was pared by 6 bases and J by 1 base, with 13 bases between. In DNA, the CDR3 is TGCAGCGTACAGGGTCGAGGTTCCTACAATGAGCAGTTCTTC. Amino acid sequence: CSVQGRGSYNEQFF.

This clone has only one observation. The chain links TRBV28 to TRBJ1-2; D perhaps matches TRBD1 (6 bases). Germline CDR1 is MDHEN and CDR2 is SYDVKM. This CDR3 region has 15 residues. The V gene lost 4 bases and the J gene lost 3 bases, with 15 bases spanning the gap. The CDR3 reads CASSSGTSFHYGYTF. CDR3 DNA sequence: TGTGCCAGCAGTTCAGGGACATCCTTTCACTATGGCTACACCTTC.

The CDR3 DNA is TGTGCCAGCGACAGGGGTGGGAGTGAGCAGTTCTTC. This sequence encodes CASDRGGSEQFF. This chain uses TRBV19 with TRBJ2-1, with 8 bases matching TRBD1. The V gene's germline CDR1 is LNHDA and CDR2 SQIVND (reference sequence). V lost 9 bases to trimming and J lost 9 bases; unmatched junction nucleotides: 7. The CDR3 covers 12 residues.

The chain has TRBV12-5 and TRBJ2-2; D might be TRBD1 (6 bases). V shed 6 bases and J shed 5 bases, with 16 bases lying between them. CDR3 length equals 15 residues. Germline V lookup: CDR1 LGHNT, CDR2 FRNRAP. The CDR3 protein is CASGQTGSSTGELFF. The CDR3 coding sequence is TGTGCTAGTGGCCAAACAGGGAGTTCGACCGGGGAGCTGTTTTTT.

This chain joins TRBV7-8 and TRBJ2-7; 7 bases map to TRBD2. The CDR3 is 13 amino acids. The V gene end was trimmed by 6 bases and the J gene end by 1 base; junction bases not matched to a gene: 3. CDR1 and CDR2 (germline): SGHVS, FQNEAQ. CDR3 nucleotide sequence: TGTGCCAGCAGGAGGGGAGGGTCCTACGAGCAGTACGTC. This gives the protein CASRRGGSYEQYV.

V gene TRBV3-1 (or the pseudogene TRBV3-2) combines with J gene TRBJ2-5; 9 bases line up with TRBD1. Germline lookup yields CDR1 LGHDT and CDR2 YNNKEL (reference sequence). The CDR3 spans 16 residues. V trimming: 6 bases; J trimming: 5 bases; junction bases outside the gene matches: 13. For the CDR3, the DNA is TGTGCCAGCAGACAAACCATACAGGGGGCATGGGAGACCCAGTACTTC. It translates to CASRQTIQGAWETQYF.

The chain is built from TRBV6-2 or TRBV6-3 and TRBJ2-7; 9 nucleotides match TRBD1. Per germline, CDR1 MNHEY and CDR2 SVGEGT. This CDR3 has 18 residues. The trim removed 0 bases at V and 5 bases at J, leaving 14 bases unmatched. CDR3 in amino acids: CASSYSVRLGTGSHEQYV. In nucleotides, the CDR3 is TGTGCCAGCAGTTACTCCGTAAGACTTGGGACAGGGTCCCACGAGCAGTACGTC.

The chain links TRBV6-2 or TRBV6-3 to TRBJ1-6; D remains unclear. This CDR3 is built from 14 residues. V was cut by 4 bases and J by 9 bases, with 13 bases left in between. In germline, CDR1 is MNHEY, CDR2 SVGEGT. The CDR3 bases are TGTGCCAGCAGTTCTTCAAGTTCGGTTTCACCCCTCCACTTT. Translated: CASSSSSSVSPLHF.

The rearrangement joins TRBV12-3 or TRBV12-4 to TRBJ1-2; no firm D call. Between the trimmed V and J ends, which lost 5 bases and 4 bases, there was a span of 11 bases. CDR3 length: 13 residues. Here the CDR3 DNA reads TGTGCCAGCAGTCCGCGACGGAGCTATGGCTACACCTTC. This codes for CASSPRRSYGYTF.